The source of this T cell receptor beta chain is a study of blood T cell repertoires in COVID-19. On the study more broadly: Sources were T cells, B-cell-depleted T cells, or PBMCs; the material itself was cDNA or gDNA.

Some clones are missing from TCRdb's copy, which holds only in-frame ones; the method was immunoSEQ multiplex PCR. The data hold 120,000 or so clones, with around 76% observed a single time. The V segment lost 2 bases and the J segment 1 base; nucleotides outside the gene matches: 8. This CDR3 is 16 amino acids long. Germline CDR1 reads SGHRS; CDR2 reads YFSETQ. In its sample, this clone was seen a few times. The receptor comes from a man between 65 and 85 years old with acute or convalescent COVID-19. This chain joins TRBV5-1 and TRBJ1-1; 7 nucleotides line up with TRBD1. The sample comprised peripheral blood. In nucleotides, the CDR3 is TGCGCCAGCAGCTTCGGACAGGCCTCCTGGAACACTGAAGCTTTCTTT. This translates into CASSFGQASWNTEAFF.